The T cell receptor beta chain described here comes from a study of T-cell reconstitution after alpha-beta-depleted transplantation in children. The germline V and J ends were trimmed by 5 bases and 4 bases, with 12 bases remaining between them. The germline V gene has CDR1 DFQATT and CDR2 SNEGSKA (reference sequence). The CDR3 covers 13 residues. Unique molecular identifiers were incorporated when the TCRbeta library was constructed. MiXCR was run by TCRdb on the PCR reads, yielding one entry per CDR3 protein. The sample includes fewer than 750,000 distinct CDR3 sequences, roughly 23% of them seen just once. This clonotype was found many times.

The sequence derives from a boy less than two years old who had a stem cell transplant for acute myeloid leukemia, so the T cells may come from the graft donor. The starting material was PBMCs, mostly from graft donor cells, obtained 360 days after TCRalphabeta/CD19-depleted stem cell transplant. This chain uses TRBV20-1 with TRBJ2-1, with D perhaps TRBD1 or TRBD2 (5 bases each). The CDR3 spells CSAGRGVYNEQFF. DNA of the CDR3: TGCAGTGCTGGCCGGGGCGTATACAATGAGCAGTTCTTC.